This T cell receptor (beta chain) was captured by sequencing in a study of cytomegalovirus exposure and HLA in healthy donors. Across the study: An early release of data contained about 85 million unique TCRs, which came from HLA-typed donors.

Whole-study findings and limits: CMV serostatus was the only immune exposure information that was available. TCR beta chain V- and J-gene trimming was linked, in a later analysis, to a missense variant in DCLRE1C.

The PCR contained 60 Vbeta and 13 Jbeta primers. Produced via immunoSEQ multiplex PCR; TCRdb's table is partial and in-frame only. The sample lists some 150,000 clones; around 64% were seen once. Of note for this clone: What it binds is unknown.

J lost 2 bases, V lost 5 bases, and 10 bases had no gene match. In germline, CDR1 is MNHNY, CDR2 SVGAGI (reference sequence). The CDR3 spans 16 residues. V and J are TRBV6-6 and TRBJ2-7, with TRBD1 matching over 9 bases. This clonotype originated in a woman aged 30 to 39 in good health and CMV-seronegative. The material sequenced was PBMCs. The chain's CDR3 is CASSGKDRGLTYEQYF. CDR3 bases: TGTGCCAGCAGTGGAAAGGACAGGGGCCTAACCTACGAGCAGTACTTC.